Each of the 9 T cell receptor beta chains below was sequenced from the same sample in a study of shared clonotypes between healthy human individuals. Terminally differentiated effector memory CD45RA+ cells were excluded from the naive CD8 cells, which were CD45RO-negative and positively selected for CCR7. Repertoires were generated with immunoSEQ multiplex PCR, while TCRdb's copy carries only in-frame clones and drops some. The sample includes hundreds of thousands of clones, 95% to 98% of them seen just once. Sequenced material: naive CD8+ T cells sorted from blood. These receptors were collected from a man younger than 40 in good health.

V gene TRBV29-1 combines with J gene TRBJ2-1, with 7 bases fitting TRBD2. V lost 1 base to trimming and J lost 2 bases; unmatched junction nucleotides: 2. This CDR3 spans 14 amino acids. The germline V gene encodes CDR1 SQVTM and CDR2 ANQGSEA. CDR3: CSVEGLAAYNEQFF. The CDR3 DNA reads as TGCAGCGTTGAAGGTCTAGCGGCCTACAATGAGCAGTTCTTC.

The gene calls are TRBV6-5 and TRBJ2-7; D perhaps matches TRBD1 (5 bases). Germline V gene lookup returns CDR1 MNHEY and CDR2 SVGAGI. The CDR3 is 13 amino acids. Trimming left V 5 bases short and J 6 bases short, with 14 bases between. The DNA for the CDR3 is TGTGCCAGCAGTGCCGGCTCCAGGGTCGAGCAGTACTTC. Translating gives CASSAGSRVEQYF.

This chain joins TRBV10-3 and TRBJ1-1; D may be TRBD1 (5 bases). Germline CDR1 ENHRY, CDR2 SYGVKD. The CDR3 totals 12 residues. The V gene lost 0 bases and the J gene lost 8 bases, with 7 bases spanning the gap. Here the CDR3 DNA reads TGTGCCATCAGTGAGTCGCAGGGAGAAGCTTTCTTT. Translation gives CAISESQGEAFF.

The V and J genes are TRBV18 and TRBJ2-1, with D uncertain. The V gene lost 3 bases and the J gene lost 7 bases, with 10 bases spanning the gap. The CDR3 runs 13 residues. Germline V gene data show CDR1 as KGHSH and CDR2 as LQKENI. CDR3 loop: CASSPSGTNEQFF. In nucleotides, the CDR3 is TGTGCCAGCTCACCCTCCGGTACGAATGAGCAGTTCTTC.

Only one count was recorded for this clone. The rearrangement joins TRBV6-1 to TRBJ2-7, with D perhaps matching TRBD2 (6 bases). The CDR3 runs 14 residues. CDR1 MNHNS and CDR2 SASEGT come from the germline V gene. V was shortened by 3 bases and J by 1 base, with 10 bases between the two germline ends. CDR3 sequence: CASSDPRGSYEQYF. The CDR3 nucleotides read TGTGCCAGCAGTGATCCACGGGGGTCCTACGAGCAGTACTTC.

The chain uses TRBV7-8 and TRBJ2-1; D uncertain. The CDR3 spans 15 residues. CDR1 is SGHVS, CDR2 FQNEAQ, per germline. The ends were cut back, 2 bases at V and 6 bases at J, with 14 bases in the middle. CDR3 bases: TGTGCCAGCAGCTTACGCAGGAGCATCCCCAATGAGCAGTTCTTC. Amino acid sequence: CASSLRRSIPNEQFF.

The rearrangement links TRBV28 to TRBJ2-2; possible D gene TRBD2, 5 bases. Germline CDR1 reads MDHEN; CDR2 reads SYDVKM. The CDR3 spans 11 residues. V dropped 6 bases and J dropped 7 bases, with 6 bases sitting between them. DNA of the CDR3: TGTGCCAGCAGCGACTACGGGGAGCTGTTTTTT. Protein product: CASSDYGELFF.

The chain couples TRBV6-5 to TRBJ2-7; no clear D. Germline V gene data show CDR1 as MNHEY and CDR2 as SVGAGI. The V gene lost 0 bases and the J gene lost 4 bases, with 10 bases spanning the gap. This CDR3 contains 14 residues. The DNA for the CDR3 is TGTGCCAGCAGTTACTCGGGCGCTAGATACGAGCAGTACTTC. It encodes CASSYSGARYEQYF.

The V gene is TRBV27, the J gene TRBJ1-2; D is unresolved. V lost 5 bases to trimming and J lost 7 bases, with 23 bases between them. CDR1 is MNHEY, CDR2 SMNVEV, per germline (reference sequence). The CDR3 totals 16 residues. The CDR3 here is CASSPPTGPELGGYTF. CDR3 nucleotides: TGTGCCAGCAGTCCCCCAACGGGCCCCGAGCTAGGTGGCTACACCTTC.